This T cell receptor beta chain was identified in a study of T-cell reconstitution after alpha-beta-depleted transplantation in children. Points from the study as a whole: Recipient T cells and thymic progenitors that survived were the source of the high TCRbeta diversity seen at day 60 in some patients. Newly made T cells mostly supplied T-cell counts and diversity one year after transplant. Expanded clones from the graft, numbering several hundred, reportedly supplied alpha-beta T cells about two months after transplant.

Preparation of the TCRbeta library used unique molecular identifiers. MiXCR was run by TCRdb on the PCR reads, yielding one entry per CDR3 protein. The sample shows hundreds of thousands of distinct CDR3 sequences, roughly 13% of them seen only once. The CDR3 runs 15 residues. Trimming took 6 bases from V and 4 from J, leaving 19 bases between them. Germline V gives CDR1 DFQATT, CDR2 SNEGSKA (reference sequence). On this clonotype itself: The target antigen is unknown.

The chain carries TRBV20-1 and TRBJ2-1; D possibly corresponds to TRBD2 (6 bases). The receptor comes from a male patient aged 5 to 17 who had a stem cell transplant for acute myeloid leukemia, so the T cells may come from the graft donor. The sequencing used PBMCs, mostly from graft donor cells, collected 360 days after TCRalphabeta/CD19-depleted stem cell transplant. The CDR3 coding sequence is TGCAGTGCCCATACGGCGGGGCTAGCGTACAATGAGCAGTTCTTC. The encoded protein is CSAHTAGLAYNEQFF.